The 10 T cell receptor beta chains listed next were all sequenced from one sample in a study of T-cell reconstitution after alpha-beta-depleted transplantation in children. Unique molecular identifiers tagged the TCRbeta library. TCRdb re-derived calls from the PCR reads in MiXCR, one entry per CDR3 protein. Of 700,000 to 950,000 distinct CDR3 sequences listed, under 20% are singletons. Here the sequenced sample was PBMCs, mostly from graft donor cells, taken 360 days after TCRalphabeta/CD19-depleted stem cell transplant. These receptors all come from a male patient younger than 18 who had a stem cell transplant for acute lymphoblastic leukemia, so the T cells may come from the graft donor.

Ten or more counts support this clonotype. The chain recombines TRBV19 with TRBJ2-6, with unresolved D. The V end was cut by 9 bases, the J end by 0 bases, with 6 bases between. The CDR3 runs to 13 residues. CDR1 and CDR2 (germline): LNHDA, SQIVND (reference sequence). The CDR3 loop reads CASTPSGANVLTF. The DNA of the CDR3 is TGTGCCAGCACCCCCTCTGGGGCCAACGTCCTGACTTTC. Together with reference TRBV19 and TRBJ2-6, the CDR3 gives the full variable domain: DGGITQSPKYLFRKEGQNVTLSCEQNLNHDAMYWYRQDPGQGLRLIYYSQIVNDFQKGDIAEGYSVSREKKESFPLTVTSAQKNPTAFYLCASTPSGANVLTFGAGSRLTVL.

The chain has TRBV10-3 and TRBJ2-7; tentative D call: TRBD2 (5 bases). V lost 6 bases, J lost 4 bases, and 16 bases lay in between. Germline CDR1 reads ENHRY; CDR2 reads SYGVKD. The CDR3 is 14 residues long. The CDR3 bases are TGTGCCATCAGCGACATAGGGAGAGGGTACGAGCAGTACTTC. The encoded protein is CAISDIGRGYEQYF.

This clonotype has more than one count but fewer than ten. The chain joins TRBV30 to TRBJ1-2; D unclear. This CDR3 has 12 amino acids. Germline CDR1 is GTSNPN and CDR2 is SVGIG (reference sequence). Trimming cost V 4 bases and J 4 bases, with 10 bases left between them. The CDR3 DNA follows: TGTGCCTGGAATCAGATTGTCTATGGCTACACCTTC. Translated: CAWNQIVYGYTF.

This clonotype was detected ten times or more. The chain carries TRBV5-8 and TRBJ1-5; TRBD1 matches 7 bases. In germline, CDR1 is SGHTS, CDR2 YDEGEE. This CDR3 spans 15 amino acids. J was trimmed by 6 bases and V by 3 bases; bases with no gene match: 9. The DNA of the CDR3 is TGTGCCAGCAGCTCTAGTAGGGGGCTAGGTCAGCCCCAGCATTTT. Translation gives CASSSSRGLGQPQHF.

The rearrangement joins TRBV7-2 to TRBJ2-5; TRBD1 is a possible D gene (6 bases). The length of the CDR3 is 13 residues. Germline CDR1 SGHTA, CDR2 FQGNSA. The V and J ends lost 7 bases and 4 bases respectively, with 13 bases between them. The CDR3 protein is CASTRTEGETQYF. The DNA of the CDR3 is TGTGCCAGCACCAGGACAGAGGGAGAGACCCAGTACTTC.

The chain has TRBV7-3 and TRBJ2-1; 7 nucleotides line up with TRBD2. Trimming cost V 5 bases and J 8 bases; bases outside gene matches: 15. Germline V gene data show CDR1 as SGHTA and CDR2 as FQGTGA. This CDR3 spans 16 amino acids. In DNA form, the CDR3 reads TGTGCCAGCAGCGTGCTCGGGGGGAGAGGGAGCGATGAGCAGTTCTTC. This sequence encodes CASSVLGGRGSDEQFF.

This clonotype was seen only a few times. J is TRBJ1-1 and V is TRBV29-1; D uncertain. V was clipped by 5 bases and J by 1 base, with 11 bases between them. The CDR3 contains 13 residues. Germline CDR1 and CDR2: SQVTM and ANQGSEA. The CDR3 sequence: CSVLQLENTEAFF. The DNA for the CDR3 is TGCAGCGTTCTTCAGTTGGAGAACACTGAAGCTTTCTTT.

V usage is TRBV28 and J usage is TRBJ2-7; 12 positions agree with TRBD1. With V trimmed by 6 bases and J by 9 bases, 12 bases remained unmatched. CDR3 length: 15 amino acids. The germline V gene has CDR1 MDHEN and CDR2 SYDVKM. The CDR3 sequence: CASRRRDRGLSAQYF. The CDR3 DNA reads TGTGCCAGCAGGAGGCGGGACAGGGGGCTTAGCGCGCAGTACTTC.

To note about this clonotype: A much larger clone lies one base from this, so it may be a read error. J is TRBJ2-6 and V is TRBV20-1; tentative D call: TRBD2 (5 bases). The CDR3 runs to 15 residues. CDR1 and CDR2 (germline): DFQATT, SNEGSKA (reference sequence). The CDR3 loop reads CCASRGRAGANVLTF. CDR3 coding DNA: TGCTGTGCTAGCCGAGGGCGAGCTGGGGCCAACGTCCTGACTTTC.

The chain couples TRBV5-1 to TRBJ2-1, with D unclear. This CDR3 region has 12 residues. Germline CDR1 SGHRS, CDR2 YFSETQ. V dropped 0 bases and J dropped 12 bases, with 10 bases sitting between them. The CDR3 DNA is TGCGCCAGCAGCTTGGCTGATGGTCCGCAGTTCTTC. Protein: CASSLADGPQFF.